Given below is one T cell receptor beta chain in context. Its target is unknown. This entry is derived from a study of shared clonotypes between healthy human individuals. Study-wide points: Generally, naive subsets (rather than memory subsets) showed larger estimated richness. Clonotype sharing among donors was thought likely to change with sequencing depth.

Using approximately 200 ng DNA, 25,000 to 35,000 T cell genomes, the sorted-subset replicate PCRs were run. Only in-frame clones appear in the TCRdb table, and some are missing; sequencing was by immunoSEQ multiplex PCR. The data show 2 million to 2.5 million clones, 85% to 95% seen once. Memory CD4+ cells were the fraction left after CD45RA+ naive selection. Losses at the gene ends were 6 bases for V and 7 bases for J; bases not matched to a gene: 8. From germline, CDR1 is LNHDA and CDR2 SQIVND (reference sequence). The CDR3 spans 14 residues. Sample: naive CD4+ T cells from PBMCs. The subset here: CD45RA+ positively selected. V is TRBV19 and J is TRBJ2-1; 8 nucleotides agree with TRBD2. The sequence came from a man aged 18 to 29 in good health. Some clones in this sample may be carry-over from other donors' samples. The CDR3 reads CASSPSGGYNEQFF. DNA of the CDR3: TGTGCCAGTAGCCCAAGCGGGGGCTATAATGAGCAGTTCTTC.